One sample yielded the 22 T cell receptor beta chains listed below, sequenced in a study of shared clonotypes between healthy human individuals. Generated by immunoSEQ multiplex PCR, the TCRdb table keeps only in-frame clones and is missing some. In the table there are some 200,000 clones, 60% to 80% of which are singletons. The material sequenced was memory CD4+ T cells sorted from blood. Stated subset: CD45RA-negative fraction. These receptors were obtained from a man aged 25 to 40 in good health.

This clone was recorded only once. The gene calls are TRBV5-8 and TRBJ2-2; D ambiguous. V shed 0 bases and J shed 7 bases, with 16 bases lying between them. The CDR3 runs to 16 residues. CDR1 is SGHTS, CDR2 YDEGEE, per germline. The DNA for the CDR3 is TGTGCCAGCAGCTTGGGATCAAGTGGGATTTTCGGGGAGCTGTTTTTT. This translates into CASSLGSSGIFGELFF.

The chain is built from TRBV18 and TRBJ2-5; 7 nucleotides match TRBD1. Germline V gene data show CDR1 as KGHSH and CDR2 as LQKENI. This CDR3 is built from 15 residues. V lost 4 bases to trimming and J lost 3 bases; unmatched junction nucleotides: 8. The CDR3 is CASSRYAGTEETQYF. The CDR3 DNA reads TGTGCCAGCTCACGATACGCCGGGACAGAAGAGACCCAGTACTTC.

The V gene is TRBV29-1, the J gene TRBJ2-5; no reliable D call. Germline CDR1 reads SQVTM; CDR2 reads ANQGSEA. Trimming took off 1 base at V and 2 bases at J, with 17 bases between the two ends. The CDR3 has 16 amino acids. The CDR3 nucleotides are TGCAGCGTTGAAGGGACGAGAAATAGGTTTCAAGAGACCCAGTACTTC. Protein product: CSVEGTRNRFQETQYF. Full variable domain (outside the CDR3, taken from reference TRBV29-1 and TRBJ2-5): SAVISQKPSRDICQRGTSLTIQCQVDSQVTMMFWYRQQPGQSLTLIATANQGSEATYESGFVIDKFPISRPNLTFSTLTVSNMSPEDSSIYLCSVEGTRNRFQETQYFGPGTRLLVL.

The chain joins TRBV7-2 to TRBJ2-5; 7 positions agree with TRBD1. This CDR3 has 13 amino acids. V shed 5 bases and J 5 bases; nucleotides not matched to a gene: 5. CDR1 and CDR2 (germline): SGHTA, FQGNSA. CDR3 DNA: TGTGCCAGCAGCCCCCGCAGGGGGGAGACCCAGTACTTC. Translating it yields CASSPRRGETQYF.

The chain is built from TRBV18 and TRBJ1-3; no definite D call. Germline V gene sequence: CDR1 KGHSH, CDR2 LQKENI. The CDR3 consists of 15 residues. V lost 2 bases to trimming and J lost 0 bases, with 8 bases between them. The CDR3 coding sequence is TGTGCCAGCTCACCAGTAGAAAGCTCTGGAAACACCATATATTTT. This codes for CASSPVESSGNTIYF.

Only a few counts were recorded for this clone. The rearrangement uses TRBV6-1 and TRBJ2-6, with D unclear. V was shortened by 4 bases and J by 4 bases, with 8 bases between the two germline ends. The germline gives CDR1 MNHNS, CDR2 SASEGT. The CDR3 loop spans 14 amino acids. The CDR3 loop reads CASSVRAGANVLTF. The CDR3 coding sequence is TGTGCCAGCAGTGTACGTGCCGGGGCCAACGTCCTGACTTTC.

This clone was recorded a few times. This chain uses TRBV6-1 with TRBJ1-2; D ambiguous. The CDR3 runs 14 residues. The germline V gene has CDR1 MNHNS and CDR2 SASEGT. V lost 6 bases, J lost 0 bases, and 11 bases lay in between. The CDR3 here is CASSESWANYGYTF. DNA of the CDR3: TGTGCCAGCAGCGAAAGTTGGGCTAACTATGGCTACACCTTC.

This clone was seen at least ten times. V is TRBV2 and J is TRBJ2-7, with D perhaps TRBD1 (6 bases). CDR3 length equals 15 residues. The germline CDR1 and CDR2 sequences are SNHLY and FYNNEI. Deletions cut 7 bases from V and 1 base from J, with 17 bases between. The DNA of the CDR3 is TGTGCCAGCACTACAGGTACAGGGTGGTCCTACGAGCAGTACTTC. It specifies CASTTGTGWSYEQYF.

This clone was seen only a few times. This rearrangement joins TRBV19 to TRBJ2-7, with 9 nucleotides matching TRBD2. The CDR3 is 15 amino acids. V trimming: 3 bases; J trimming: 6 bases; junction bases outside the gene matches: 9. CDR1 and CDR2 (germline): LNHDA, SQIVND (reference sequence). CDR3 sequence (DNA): TGTGCCAGTAGTATGAGTAGCGGGAGACAGAGCGAGCAGTACTTC. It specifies CASSMSSGRQSEQYF.

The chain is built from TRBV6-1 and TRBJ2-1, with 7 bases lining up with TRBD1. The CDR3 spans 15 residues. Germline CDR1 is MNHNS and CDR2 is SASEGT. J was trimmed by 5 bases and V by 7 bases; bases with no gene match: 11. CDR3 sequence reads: CASTVHRGKNNEQFF. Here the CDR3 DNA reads TGTGCCAGCACCGTTCACAGGGGTAAGAACAATGAGCAGTTCTTC.

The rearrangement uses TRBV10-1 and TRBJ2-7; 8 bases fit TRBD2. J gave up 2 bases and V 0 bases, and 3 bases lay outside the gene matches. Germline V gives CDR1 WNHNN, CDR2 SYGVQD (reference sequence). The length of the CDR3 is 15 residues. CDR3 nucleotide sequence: TGCGCCAGCAGTGAGTCGGGCGGGAGGACCTACGAGCAGTACTTC. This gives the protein CASSESGGRTYEQYF.

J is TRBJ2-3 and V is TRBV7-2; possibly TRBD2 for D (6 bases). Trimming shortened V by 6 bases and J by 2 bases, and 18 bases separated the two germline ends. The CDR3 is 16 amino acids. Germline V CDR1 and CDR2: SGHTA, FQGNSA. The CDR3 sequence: CASRYFQRALTDTQYF. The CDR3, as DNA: TGTGCCAGCAGATATTTCCAGCGGGCCCTCACAGATACGCAGTATTTT.

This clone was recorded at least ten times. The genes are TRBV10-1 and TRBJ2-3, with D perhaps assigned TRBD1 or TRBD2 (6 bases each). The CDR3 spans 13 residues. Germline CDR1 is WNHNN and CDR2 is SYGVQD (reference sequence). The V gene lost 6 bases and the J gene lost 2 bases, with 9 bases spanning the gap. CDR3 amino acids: CASSRGLTDTQYF. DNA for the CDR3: TGCGCCAGCAGCAGGGGACTCACAGATACGCAGTATTTT.

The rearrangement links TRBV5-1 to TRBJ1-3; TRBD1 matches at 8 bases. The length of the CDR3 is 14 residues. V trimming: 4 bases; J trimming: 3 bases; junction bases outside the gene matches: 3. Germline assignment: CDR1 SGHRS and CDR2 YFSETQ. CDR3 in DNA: TGCGCCAGCAGCCCGACAGGGGATGGAAACACCATATATTTT. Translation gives CASSPTGDGNTIYF.

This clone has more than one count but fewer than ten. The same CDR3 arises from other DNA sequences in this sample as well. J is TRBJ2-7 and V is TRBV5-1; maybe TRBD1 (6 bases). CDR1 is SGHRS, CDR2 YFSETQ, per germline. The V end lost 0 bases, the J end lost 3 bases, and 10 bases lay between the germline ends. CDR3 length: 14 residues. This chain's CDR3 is CASSLGGGVYEQYF. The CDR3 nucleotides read TGCGCCAGCAGCTTGGGTGGGGGCGTCTACGAGCAGTACTTC. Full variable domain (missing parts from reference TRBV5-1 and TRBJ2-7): KAGVTQTPRYLIKTRGQQVTLSCSPISGHRSVSWYQQTPGQGLQFLFEYFSETQRNKGNFPGRFSGRQFSNSRSEMNVSTLELGDSALYLCASSLGGGVYEQYFGPGTRLTVT.

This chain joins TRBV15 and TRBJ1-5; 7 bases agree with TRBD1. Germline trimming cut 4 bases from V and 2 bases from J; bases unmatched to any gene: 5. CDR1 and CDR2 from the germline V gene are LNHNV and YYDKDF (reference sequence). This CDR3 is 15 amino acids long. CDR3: CATSISGTGNQPQHF. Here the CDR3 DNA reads TGTGCCACCAGCATTTCCGGGACAGGCAATCAGCCCCAGCATTTT.

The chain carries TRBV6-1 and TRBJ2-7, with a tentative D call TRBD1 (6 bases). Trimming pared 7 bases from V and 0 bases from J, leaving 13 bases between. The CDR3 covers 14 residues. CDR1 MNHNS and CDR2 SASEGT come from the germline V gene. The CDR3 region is CASTRDTYSYEQYF. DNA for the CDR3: TGTGCCAGCACAAGGGACACCTACTCCTACGAGCAGTACTTC.

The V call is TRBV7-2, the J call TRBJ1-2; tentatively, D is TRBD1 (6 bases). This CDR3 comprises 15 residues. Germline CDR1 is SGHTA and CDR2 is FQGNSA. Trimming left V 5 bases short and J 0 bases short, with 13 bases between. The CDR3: CASSLRGGTNYGYTF. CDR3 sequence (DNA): TGTGCCAGCAGCCTGAGGGGGGGGACTAACTATGGCTACACCTTC. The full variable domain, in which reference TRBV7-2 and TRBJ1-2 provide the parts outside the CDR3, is GAGVSQSPSNKVTEKGKDVELRCDPISGHTALYWYRQSLGQGLEFLIYFQGNSAPDKSGLPSDRFSAERTGGSVSTLTIQRTQQEDSAVYLCASSLRGGTNYGYTFGSGTRLTVV.

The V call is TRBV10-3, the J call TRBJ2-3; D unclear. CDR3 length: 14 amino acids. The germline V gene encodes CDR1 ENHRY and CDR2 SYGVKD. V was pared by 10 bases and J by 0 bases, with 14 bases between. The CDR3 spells CATKLSSSTDTQYF. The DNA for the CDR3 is TGTGCCACCAAACTGAGTTCTAGCACAGATACGCAGTATTTT.

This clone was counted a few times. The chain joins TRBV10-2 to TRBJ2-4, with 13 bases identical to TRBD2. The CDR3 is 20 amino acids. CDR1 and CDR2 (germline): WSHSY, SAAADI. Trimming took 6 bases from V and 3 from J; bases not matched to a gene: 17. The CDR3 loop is CASRRPGLAGAPRDKNIQYF. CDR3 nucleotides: TGCGCCAGCAGGCGGCCCGGACTAGCGGGAGCCCCGAGGGACAAAAACATTCAGTACTTC.

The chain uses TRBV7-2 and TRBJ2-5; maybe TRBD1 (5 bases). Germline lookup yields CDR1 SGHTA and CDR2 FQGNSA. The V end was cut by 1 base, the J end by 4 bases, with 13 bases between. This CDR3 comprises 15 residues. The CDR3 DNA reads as TGTGCCAGCAGCTTAGGTGGGGAAAGGGGAGAGACCCAGTACTTC. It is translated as CASSLGGERGETQYF.

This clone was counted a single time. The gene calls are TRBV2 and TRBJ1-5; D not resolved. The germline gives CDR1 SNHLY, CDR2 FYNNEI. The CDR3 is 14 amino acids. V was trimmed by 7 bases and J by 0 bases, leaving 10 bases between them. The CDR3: CASTGGFSNQPQHF. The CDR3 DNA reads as TGTGCCAGCACCGGTGGGTTTAGCAATCAGCCCCAGCATTTT.